One sample yielded the 14 T cell receptor beta chains listed below, sequenced in a study of T cells expressing NK-cell markers. No DNA is given; TCRdb re-called the 5' RACE reads and lists each CDR3 protein once. Seen in this sample are a few hundred thousand distinct CDR3 sequences; the ten most common clones hold 5% to 5.5%. Sequenced sample: blood T cells: a sorted CD56 or NKG2C T cell subset, CD4+ or CD8+ T cells, or bulk PBMC T cells (not recorded which). These receptors all come from a man aged 18 to 70 in good health.

V gene TRBV6-6 combines with J gene TRBJ1-5; TCRdb's D call, TRBD1, is unchecked because there is no DNA. From germline, CDR1 is MNHNY and CDR2 SVGAGI (reference sequence). The CDR3 has 13 residues. The CDR3 reads CASTPDTNQPQHF.

The rearrangement joins TRBV4-2 to TRBJ2-1; TCRdb's D gene call, TRBD2, goes unchecked for lack of DNA. Germline assignment: CDR1 LGHNA and CDR2 YNFKEQ. The CDR3 extends over 18 amino acids. The CDR3 spells CASSQERGAKNLHNEQFF.

This sequence joins TRBV18 and TRBJ2-5; checking the TCRdb D call of TRBD2 is not possible without DNA. The CDR3 totals 16 residues. Germline V gene lookup returns CDR1 KGHSH and CDR2 LQKENI. The CDR3 protein is CASSPRAGGHQETQYF.

V is TRBV11-2 and J is TRBJ2-3; TCRdb selects TRBD1, and the lack of DNA leaves this call unchecked. The germline V gene has CDR1 SGHAT and CDR2 FQNNGV. The CDR3 runs 16 residues. The CDR3 protein is CASSLAGGGRWDTQYF.

The chain recombines TRBV4-1 with TRBJ1-6. The CDR3 extends over 14 amino acids. Germline V gene sequence: CDR1 MGHRA, CDR2 YSYEKL. CDR3: CASSQDSGGSPLHF.

J is TRBJ2-7 and V is TRBV15; TCRdb outputs TRBD1, but without DNA this stays unchecked. Germline V lookup: CDR1 LNHNV, CDR2 YYDKDF (reference sequence). There are 15 residues in the CDR3. The CDR3 protein is CATSRVRIQVDEQYF.

The CDR3 here is CASSLLASGGSHNEQFF. The chain recombines TRBV12-3 or TRBV12-4 with TRBJ2-1; there is no DNA to check the TCRdb D call of TRBD2. The CDR3 loop spans 17 amino acids.

The V gene is TRBV6-1, the J gene TRBJ1-2; TCRdb names TRBD1, which stays unverified in the absence of DNA. CDR3 length: 15 amino acids. From germline, CDR1 is MNHNS and CDR2 SASEGT. The CDR3 here is CASSEPGQANYGYTF.

The chain employs TRBV6-1 and TRBJ1-5. The CDR3 spans 14 residues. CDR1 MNHNS and CDR2 SASEGT come from the germline V gene. The CDR3 loop is CASSERGGPQPQHF.

This chain links TRBV6-1 with TRBJ1-1; TCRdb reports TRBD1, a call that lacks DNA to check it against. The germline gives CDR1 MNHNS, CDR2 SASEGT. This CDR3 comprises 13 residues. CDR3: CASRRLQGARAFF.

The CDR3 reads CASSSVRSSYNEQFF. The genes are TRBV7-3 and TRBJ2-1. The CDR3 consists of 15 residues. Germline CDR1 and CDR2: SGHTA and FQGTGA.

The chain recombines TRBV7-9 with TRBJ1-4. Germline CDR1 is SEHNR and CDR2 is FQNEAQ (reference sequence). The CDR3 length is 13 residues. The CDR3 loop is CASSLTHNEKLFF.

J is TRBJ2-7 and V is TRBV20-1; TCRdb names TRBD1, which stays unverified in the absence of DNA. CDR3 length equals 14 residues. Germline-derived CDR1 and CDR2 are DFQATT and SNEGSKA (reference sequence). The CDR3 reads CSALRQGSGYEQYF.

V usage is TRBV9 and J usage is TRBJ1-1. The germline gives CDR1 SGDLS, CDR2 YYNGEE. CDR3 length: 15 amino acids. The CDR3: CASSVIDTKNTEAFF.